The 19 T cell receptor beta chains in this list originate from one sample, sequenced in a study of Graves' ophthalmopathy and Graves' hyperthyroidism. Amplification targeted the TCR beta CDR3 regions, with RNA transcripts as the source material. RT-PCR in the first round used HTBI primers; a second-round multiplex PCR followed. TCRdb itself ran the multiplex PCR reads through MiXCR, one entry per CDR3 protein. Seen here are about 210,000 distinct CDR3 sequences, roughly 27% observed once, and the top ten hold 9.1%. Material for sequencing was peripheral blood. The receptors stem from a man aged 50-59 years with Graves' ophthalmopathy.

The J gene is TRBJ1-5, the V gene TRBV12-3 or TRBV12-4, with D possibly matching TRBD1 (5 bases). This CDR3 is 15 amino acids long. The V end was cut by 3 bases, the J end by 6 bases, with 15 bases between. CDR3 sequence (DNA): TGTGCCAGCAGTTTTCACTCAGGGATCGGTCAGCCCCAGCATTTT. Encoded protein: CASSFHSGIGQPQHF.

The chain is built from TRBV2 and TRBJ2-7, with D uncertain. Germline-derived CDR1 and CDR2 are SNHLY and FYNNEI. The V end was cut by 0 bases, the J end by 3 bases, with 9 bases between. The CDR3 length is 14 residues. CDR3 nucleotide sequence: TGTGCCAGCAGTGAAGCTCGCCTTTACTACGAGCAGTACTTC. Translating gives CASSEARLYYEQYF.

The table lists this clonotype with a few counts. This chain joins TRBV20-1 and TRBJ1-5; 9 positions agree with TRBD1. V shed 6 bases, J shed 5 bases, and the junction held 8 bases outside the gene matches. The length of the CDR3 is 14 residues. The germline V gene encodes CDR1 DFQATT and CDR2 SNEGSKA (reference sequence). CDR3 protein: CSALQGARDQPQHF. The CDR3 bases are TGCAGTGCGTTACAGGGGGCAAGGGATCAGCCCCAGCATTTT.

This clonotype occurred a few times. The chain is built from TRBV6-2 or TRBV6-3 and TRBJ2-7, with D perhaps matching TRBD1 or TRBD2 (5 bases each). The CDR3 has 18 amino acids. V was trimmed by 8 bases and J by 3 bases, leaving 29 bases between them. The germline gives CDR1 MNHEY, CDR2 SVGEGT. The CDR3 coding sequence is TGTGCCAGCCAGGGATGGGACGGAAAGGACCTACGTAACTACGAGCAGTACTTC. Amino acids: CASQGWDGKDLRNYEQYF.

This clonotype has only a few counts. The V gene is TRBV12-3 or TRBV12-4, the J gene TRBJ2-7; D is unclear. This CDR3 region has 14 residues. Trimming removed 6 bases at V and 6 bases at J, with 18 bases between. The CDR3 DNA is TGTGCCAGCAGCTTGAGTGCCCCCTCAGGCGAGCAGTACTTC. The encoded protein is CASSLSAPSGEQYF.

This clonotype was picked up many times. The chain employs TRBV28 and TRBJ1-2; no reliable D call. V shed 2 bases and J shed 6 bases, with 7 bases lying between them. Germline CDR1 and CDR2: MDHEN and SYDVKM. This CDR3 region has 12 residues. The CDR3, as DNA: TGTGCCAGCAGTTTACCCCCTAATGGCTACACCTTC. As protein: CASSLPPNGYTF.

This clonotype showed up many times. The J gene is TRBJ1-3, the V gene TRBV28; D not certain. V was pared by 2 bases and J by 0 bases, with 8 bases between. Germline lookup yields CDR1 MDHEN and CDR2 SYDVKM. The CDR3 is made up of 15 amino acids. The CDR3 loop reads CASSLTSSSGNTIYF. The CDR3 nucleotides read TGTGCCAGCAGTTTAACTTCAAGCTCTGGAAACACCATATATTTT.

The chain recombines TRBV25-1 with TRBJ2-5, with D hard to call. Germline loops: CDR1 MGHDK, CDR2 SYGVNS. The CDR3 is 16 amino acids. Trimming took 2 bases from V and 1 from J, leaving 14 bases between them. The CDR3 loop is CASSEVVRPLQETQYF. The CDR3 nucleotides read TGTGCCAGCAGTGAAGTGGTCAGGCCGCTCCAAGAGACCCAGTACTTC.

This clonotype was counted at least ten times. The V call is TRBV29-1, the J call TRBJ2-5, with 15 bases lining up with TRBD2. The CDR3 is 16 residues long. The V segment lost 4 bases and the J segment 0 bases; nucleotides outside the gene matches: 3. Looked up from germline, CDR1 is SQVTM and CDR2 is ANQGSEA. CDR3 loop: CSVAGLAGGHQETQYF. The DNA for the CDR3 is TGCAGCGTTGCGGGACTAGCGGGAGGACACCAAGAGACCCAGTACTTC.

This clonotype was counted ten times or more. The chain links TRBV4-1 to TRBJ2-4, with D unresolved. CDR3 length: 16 residues. The germline V gene has CDR1 MGHRA and CDR2 YSYEKL. Between the trimmed V and J ends, which lost 4 bases and 0 bases, there was a span of 13 bases. The DNA of the CDR3 is TGCGCCAGCAGCCCCCCCCTGACACGAGCCAAAAACATTCAGTACTTC. Translated: CASSPPLTRAKNIQYF.

The genes are TRBV12-3 or TRBV12-4 and TRBJ1-2; D is ambiguous. Trimming pared 3 bases from V and 4 bases from J, leaving 15 bases between. The CDR3 extends over 15 amino acids. The CDR3 loop reads CASSFVGNFPYGYTF. The CDR3, as DNA: TGTGCCAGCAGTTTCGTAGGCAACTTTCCCTATGGCTACACCTTC.

This clonotype has ten or more counts. The V and J genes are TRBV28 and TRBJ1-1; no reliable D call. The germline V gene has CDR1 MDHEN and CDR2 SYDVKM. Between the trimmed V and J ends, which lost 2 bases and 3 bases, there was a span of 10 bases. The CDR3 runs 14 residues. The CDR3, as DNA: TGTGCCAGCAGTTTACTGGGCAGATACACTGAAGCTTTCTTT. As protein: CASSLLGRYTEAFF.

This clonotype appeared many times. The chain links TRBV30 to TRBJ2-5; D not resolved. Germline V gene sequence: CDR1 GTSNPN, CDR2 SVGIG (reference sequence). CDR3 length: 12 residues. The V and J ends lost 2 bases and 5 bases respectively, with 9 bases between them. For the CDR3, the DNA is TGTGCCTGGAGTAAGGGCGGCGAGACCCAGTACTTC. Translated, it gives CAWSKGGETQYF.

This clonotype was detected only a few times. V usage is TRBV6-1 and J usage is TRBJ1-1; unclear D gene. Germline CDR1 reads MNHNS; CDR2 reads SASEGT. The V end was cut by 8 bases, the J end by 3 bases, with 22 bases between. This CDR3 has 16 residues. The CDR3 region has the DNA TGTGCCAGCCGCGCTGGAGGGTATTATGGGGACACTGAAGCTTTCTTT. Its protein product is CASRAGGYYGDTEAFF.

This clonotype was seen many times. Being one base from a much bigger clone, this may be a read error. The CDR3 sequence: CASTRTLAGGPDEQYF. The CDR3 DNA follows: TGTGCCAGCACCCGTACGTTAGCGGGAGGGCCAGACGAGCAGTACTTC. The chain employs TRBV12-3 or TRBV12-4 and TRBJ2-7; 11 bases are a match to TRBD2. V dropped 7 bases and J dropped 5; count of bases not matched to a gene: 13. CDR3 size: 16 residues.

This clonotype came up many times. This chain links TRBV29-1 with TRBJ2-7, with TRBD2 matching over 14 bases. Germline V gene lookup returns CDR1 SQVTM and CDR2 ANQGSEA. The CDR3 runs 14 residues. J gave up 2 bases and V 5 bases, and 2 bases lay outside the gene matches. CDR3 DNA sequence: TGCAGCGTTTTGACTAGCGGGAGGGCCTACGAGCAGTACTTC. Translating it yields CSVLTSGRAYEQYF.

The chain is built from TRBV28 and TRBJ1-1; 7 bases are a match to TRBD1. The CDR3 is made up of 14 amino acids. J was trimmed by 0 bases and V by 7 bases; bases with no gene match: 5. Per germline, CDR1 MDHEN and CDR2 SYDVKM. The CDR3, as DNA: TGTGCCAGCATCGAGGGGGCCATGAACACTGAAGCTTTCTTT. Protein sequence: CASIEGAMNTEAFF.

This clonotype was observed at least ten times. The chain combines TRBV24-1 with TRBJ2-7; weak D call: TRBD1 (7 bases). V dropped 7 bases and J dropped 1 base, with 16 bases sitting between them. Per the germline V gene, CDR1 is KGHDR and CDR2 is SFDVKD. The CDR3 is made up of 15 amino acids. This CDR3 is CATRMIQGTSYEQYF. The CDR3 DNA is TGTGCCACCAGGATGATACAGGGGACTTCCTACGAGCAGTACTTC.

The table lists this clonotype with many counts. The rearrangement joins TRBV2 to TRBJ2-7; TRBD1 matches 11 bases. The CDR3 sequence is 13 residues long. The germline V gene has CDR1 SNHLY and CDR2 FYNNEI. Trimming at V came to 9 bases and at J to 4 bases, leaving 5 bases not matched to a gene. CDR3 sequence (DNA): TGTGCCAGAGGACAGGGGGCAGGTTACGAGCAGTACTTC. Protein product: CARGQGAGYEQYF.